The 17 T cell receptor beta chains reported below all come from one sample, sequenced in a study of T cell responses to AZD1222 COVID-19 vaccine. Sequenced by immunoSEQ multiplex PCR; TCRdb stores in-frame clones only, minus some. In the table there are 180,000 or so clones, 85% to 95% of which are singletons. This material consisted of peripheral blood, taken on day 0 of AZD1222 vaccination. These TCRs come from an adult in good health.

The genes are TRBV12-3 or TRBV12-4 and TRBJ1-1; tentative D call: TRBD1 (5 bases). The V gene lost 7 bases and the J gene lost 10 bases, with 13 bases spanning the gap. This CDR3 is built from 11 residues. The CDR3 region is CASTDSTGAFF. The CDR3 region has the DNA TGTGCCAGCACCGACAGTACGGGAGCTTTCTTT.

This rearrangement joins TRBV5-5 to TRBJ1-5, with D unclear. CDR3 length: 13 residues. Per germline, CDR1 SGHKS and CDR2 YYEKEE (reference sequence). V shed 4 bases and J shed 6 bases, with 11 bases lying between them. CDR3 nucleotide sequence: TGTGCCAGCAGCCCCGACCTATCTCAGCCCCAGCATTTT. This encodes CASSPDLSQPQHF.

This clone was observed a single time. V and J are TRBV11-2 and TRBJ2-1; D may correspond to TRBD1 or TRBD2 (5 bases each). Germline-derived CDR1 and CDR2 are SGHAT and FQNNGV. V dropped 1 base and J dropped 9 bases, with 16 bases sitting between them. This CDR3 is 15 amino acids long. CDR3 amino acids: CASSLVRGPAGEQFF. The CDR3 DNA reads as TGTGCCAGCAGCTTAGTGAGGGGCCCGGCGGGTGAGCAGTTCTTC.

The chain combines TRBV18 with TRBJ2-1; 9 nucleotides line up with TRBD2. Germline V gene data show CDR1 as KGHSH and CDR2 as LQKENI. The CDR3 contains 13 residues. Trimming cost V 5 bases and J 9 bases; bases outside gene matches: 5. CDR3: CASSTFSGSEQFF. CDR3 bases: TGTGCCAGCTCAACCTTTAGCGGGAGTGAGCAGTTCTTC.

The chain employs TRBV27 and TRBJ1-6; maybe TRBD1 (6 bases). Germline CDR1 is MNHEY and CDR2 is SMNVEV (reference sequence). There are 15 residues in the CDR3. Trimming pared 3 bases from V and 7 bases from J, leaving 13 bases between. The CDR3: CASSLGGAYNSPLHF. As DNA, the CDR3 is TGTGCCAGCAGTTTGGGGGGCGCGTACAATTCACCCCTCCACTTT.

Here the CDR3 reads CASSPRDRAEQYF. CDR3 bases: TGTGCCAGCAGCCCCCGGGACAGGGCCGAGCAGTACTTC. The chain carries TRBV11-3 and TRBJ2-7, with 9 bases aligning to TRBD1. CDR1 and CDR2 from the germline V gene are SGHNT and YENEEA. The CDR3 consists of 13 residues. V trimming: 5 bases; J trimming: 6 bases; junction bases outside the gene matches: 5.

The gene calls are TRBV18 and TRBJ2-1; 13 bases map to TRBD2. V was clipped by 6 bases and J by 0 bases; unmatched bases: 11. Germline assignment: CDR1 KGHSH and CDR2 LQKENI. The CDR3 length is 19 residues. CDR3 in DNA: TGTGCCAGCTCCGTGACGGGACTAGCGGGATCGAGCTCCTACAATGAGCAGTTCTTC. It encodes CASSVTGLAGSSSYNEQFF.

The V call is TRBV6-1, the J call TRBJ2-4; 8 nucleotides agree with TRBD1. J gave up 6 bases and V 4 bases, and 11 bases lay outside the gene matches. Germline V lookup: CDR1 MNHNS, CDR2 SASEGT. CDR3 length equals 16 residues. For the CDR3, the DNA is TGTGCCAGCAGTGCCCACCGGGACAGGTTCAGAAACATTCAGTACTTC. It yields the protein CASSAHRDRFRNIQYF.

As DNA, the CDR3 is TGTGCCAGCCTCGGGGGGGAGACCCAGTACTTC. Protein: CASLGGETQYF. The V and J genes are TRBV2 and TRBJ2-5; 7 nucleotides line up with TRBD2. After removal of 8 bases from V and 5 bases from J, the junction contained 2 bases not matched to a gene. The CDR3 consists of 11 residues. The germline V gene has CDR1 SNHLY and CDR2 FYNNEI.

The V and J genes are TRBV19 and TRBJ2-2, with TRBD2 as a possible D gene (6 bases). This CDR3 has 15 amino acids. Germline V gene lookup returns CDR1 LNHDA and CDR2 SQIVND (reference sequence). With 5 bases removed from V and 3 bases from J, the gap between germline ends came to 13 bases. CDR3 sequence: CASSLAGGDTGELFF. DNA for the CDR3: TGTGCCAGTAGTCTGGCTGGAGGGGACACCGGGGAGCTGTTTTTT.

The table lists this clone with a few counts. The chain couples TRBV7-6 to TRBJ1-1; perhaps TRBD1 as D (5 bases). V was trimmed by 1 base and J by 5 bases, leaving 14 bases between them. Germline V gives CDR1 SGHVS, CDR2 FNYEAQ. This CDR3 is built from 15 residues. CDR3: CASSLEILGETEAFF. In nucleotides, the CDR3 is TGTGCCAGCAGCTTAGAAATCTTGGGGGAGACTGAAGCTTTCTTT.

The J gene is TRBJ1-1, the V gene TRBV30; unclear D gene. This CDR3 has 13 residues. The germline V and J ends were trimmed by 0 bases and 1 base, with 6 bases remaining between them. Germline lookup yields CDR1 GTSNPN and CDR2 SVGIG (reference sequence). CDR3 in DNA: TGTGCCTGGAGTGTTTCCCAGAACACTGAAGCTTTCTTT. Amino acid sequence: CAWSVSQNTEAFF.

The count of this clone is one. Here the CDR3 DNA reads TGTGCCAGCAGTTGGAAGCCGGGGCCTGAAGCTTTCTTT. This encodes CASSWKPGPEAFF. The chain employs TRBV27 and TRBJ1-1; tentatively, D is TRBD1 (5 bases). CDR1 is MNHEY, CDR2 SMNVEV, per germline (reference sequence). V lost 4 bases and J lost 6, with 12 bases in between. The length of the CDR3 is 13 residues.

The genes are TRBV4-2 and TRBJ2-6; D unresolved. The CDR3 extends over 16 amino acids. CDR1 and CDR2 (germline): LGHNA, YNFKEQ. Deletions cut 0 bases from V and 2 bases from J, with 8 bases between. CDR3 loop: CASSQDGQPGANVLTF. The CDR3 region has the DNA TGTGCCAGCAGCCAAGATGGCCAACCTGGGGCCAACGTCCTGACTTTC.

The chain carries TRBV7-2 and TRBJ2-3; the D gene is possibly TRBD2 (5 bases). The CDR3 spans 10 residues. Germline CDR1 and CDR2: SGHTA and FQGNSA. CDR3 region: CTAGLDTQYF. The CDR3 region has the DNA TGTACTGCAGGACTCGATACGCAGTATTTT.

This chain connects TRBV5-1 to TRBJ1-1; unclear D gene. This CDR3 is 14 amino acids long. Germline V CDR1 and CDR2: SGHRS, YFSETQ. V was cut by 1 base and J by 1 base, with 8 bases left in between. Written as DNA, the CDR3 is TGCGCCAGCAGCTTGAGAGGAGAGAACACTGAAGCTTTCTTT. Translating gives CASSLRGENTEAFF.

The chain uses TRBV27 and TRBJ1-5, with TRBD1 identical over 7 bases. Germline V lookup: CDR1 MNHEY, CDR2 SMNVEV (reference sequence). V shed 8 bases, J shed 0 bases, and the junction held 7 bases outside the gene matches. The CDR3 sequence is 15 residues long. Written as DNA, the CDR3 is TGTGCCAGCTGTAGGACAGGTTATAGCAATCAGCCCCAGCATTTT. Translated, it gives CASCRTGYSNQPQHF.